This T cell receptor beta chain was captured by sequencing in a study of blood T cell repertoires in COVID-19. Across the study: Spain, Italy and the United States supplied samples that represented acute and convalescent COVID-19. PBMCs, B-cell-depleted T cells, or T cells provided the cDNA or gDNA that made up the material.

Here immunoSEQ multiplex PCR was the method, and the copy in TCRdb shows in-frame clones only, minus some. The sample carries over 200,000 clones, around 82% recorded once. Trimming cost V 3 bases and J 0 bases, with 6 bases left between them. CDR3 length: 12 residues. Germline V gives CDR1 DFQATT, CDR2 SNEGSKA (reference sequence). This receptor was identified in a woman in her forties with active or convalescent COVID-19. Sequences were obtained from peripheral blood. This chain joins TRBV20-1 and TRBJ2-7, with a possible D match to TRBD2 (5 bases). DNA of the CDR3: TGCAGTGCTAGTGGGAGCTCCTACGAGCAGTACTTC. Translation: CSASGSSYEQYF.